These 26 T cell receptor beta chains were sequenced from one sample in a study of tumor-infiltrating lymphocytes in primary liver carcinoma. A constant-region primer served to make TCR beta cDNA from roughly 480 ng total RNA. What produced the TCR beta libraries was three nested multiplex PCR rounds using slightly modified ARM-PCR. Investigators reported that the first two PCR rounds, at 9 to 11 cycles each, used TRBV1-TRBV30 forward primers with a C-beta reverse primer. MiXCR, applied by TCRdb to the multiplex PCR reads, yields one record per CDR3 protein. The data show 50,000 to 60,000 distinct CDR3 sequences, around 73% seen once. Joint extraction of RNA and DNA used 20-30 mg of bulk tissue that was unsorted. Sequencing was done on a sample of liver tumor tissue from sampling region 5. As for subset: tumor region T5, tumor centre. These receptors all stem from a man in his forties or fifties with primary liver carcinoma and hepatitis B virus infection.

The rearrangement uses TRBV6-1 and TRBJ2-7; 9 bases match TRBD2. CDR3 length: 15 residues. Germline V gives CDR1 MNHNS, CDR2 SASEGT. Trimming took 6 bases from V and 7 from J; bases not matched to a gene: 13. CDR3 nucleotides: TGTGCCAGCAGCCAAGGAGCTAGCGGGGTCCAAGAGCAGTACTTC. Translated, it gives CASSQGASGVQEQYF.

About this clonotype: A read error may produce the germline difference seen at one junction end. The V call is TRBV29-1, the J call TRBJ2-1, with D possibly TRBD2 on 6 matching bases. From germline, CDR1 is SQVTM and CDR2 ANQGSEA. The CDR3 has 11 residues. This CDR3 reads CSVDGGRGLLF. Written as DNA, the CDR3 is TGCAGCGTAGATGGGGGGAGAGGGCTGCTCTTC.

In regard to this clonotype: A read error may account for a junction end that differs from germline. The chain is built from TRBV4-1 and TRBJ2-1, with D possibly being TRBD2 (6 bases). CDR3 length: 19 amino acids. The germline V gene has CDR1 MGHRA and CDR2 YSYEKL. The DNA of the CDR3 is TGCGCCATCAGCCGAGACCGAGGAGGGAAGGCCAGGGTTCGCAATGAGCAGTTCTTC. This gives the protein CAISRDRGGKARVRNEQFF.

As for this clonotype: An end of the junction does not agree with germline; a read error may underlie this. This rearrangement joins TRBV11-1 to TRBJ2-5; 8 bases match TRBD1. Germline V gene lookup returns CDR1 SGHAT and CDR2 FQDESV (reference sequence). The CDR3 consists of 15 residues. CDR3 residues: CASSLRSDRGESQYF. The CDR3 bases are TGTGCCAGCAGCTTACGGAGTGACAGGGGAGAGTCCCAGTACTTC.

In regard to this clonotype: A junction end diverges from the germline sequence, so it may reflect a read error. This CDR3 reads CASSNQDRGRGEKPFF. The CDR3 DNA follows: TGTGCCAGCAGTAACCAGGACAGGGGGCGAGGCGAAAAACCGTTTTTT. This chain connects TRBV6-6 to TRBJ1-4; TRBD1 matches 11 bases. CDR3 length: 16 amino acids. Germline loops: CDR1 MNHNY, CDR2 SVGAGI (reference sequence).

Concerning this clonotype itself: Without the conserved terminal phenylalanine or tryptophan, this CDR3 likely stems from a read error. The DNA is left out, because the CDR3 cannot be placed on it with certainty; the CDR3 is given as TCRdb lists it. The rearrangement uses TRBV14 and TRBJ2-1; the table's D call TRBD2 went unverified against the DNA. The CDR3 extends over 16 residues, inclusive of both ends. Germline-derived CDR1 and CDR2 are SGHDN and FVKESK. CDR3 amino acids: CASSAVAGWVNNEKFL.

The V and J genes are TRBV30 and TRBJ2-5; D is undetermined. V was pared by 2 bases and J by 4 bases, with 11 bases between. The CDR3 loop spans 13 amino acids. Germline CDR1 GTSNPN, CDR2 SVGIG (reference sequence). The CDR3 DNA sequence: TGTGCCTGGAGTCGCGGTAACCGAGAGACCCAGTACTTC. This gives the protein CAWSRGNRETQYF.

The chain recombines TRBV11-3 with TRBJ1-5; D perhaps matches TRBD1 (5 bases). The germline gives CDR1 SGHNT, CDR2 YENEEA. The germline V and J ends were trimmed by 0 bases and 16 bases, with 22 bases remaining between them. The length of the CDR3 is 15 residues. The CDR3 bases are TGTGCCAGCAGCTTAGATTTGGGGGTGGCTCAGCCCCGCCATTTT. It yields the protein CASSLDLGVAQPRHF.

This chain joins TRBV4-3 and TRBJ2-3; 7 bases fit TRBD2. Losses at the gene ends were 7 bases for V and 7 bases for J; bases not matched to a gene: 14. Germline V gene sequence: CDR1 LGHNA, CDR2 YSLEER. This CDR3 spans 15 amino acids. CDR3 DNA sequence: TGCGCCAGCAACCGAGATCTGGGAGCGGGGCATACGCAGTATTTT. It codes for CASNRDLGAGHTQYF.

As regards this clonotype: Because the CDR3 is missing its conserved closing phenylalanine or tryptophan, this is likely a read error. CDR3 residues: CARRGSWDEQFL. DNA of the CDR3: TGTGCCCGCCGCGGGAGCTGGGATGAGCAGTTCTTA. The chain joins TRBV11-2 to TRBJ2-1; TRBD2 matches at 7 bases. Germline V gives CDR1 SGHAT, CDR2 FQNNGV. V was clipped by 11 bases and J by 8 bases; unmatched bases: 9. The CDR3 length is 12 residues.

Comments on this clonotype: A read error may produce the germline difference seen at one junction end. The rearrangement uses TRBV5-6 and TRBJ1-1; 8 bases align to TRBD1. CDR1 SGHDT and CDR2 YYEEEE come from the germline V gene. This CDR3 region has 14 residues. Here the CDR3 DNA reads TGTGCCAGCAACTTGGCACAGACAGGGGCTGGAGCTTTCTTT. Translation gives CASNLAQTGAGAFF.

Turning to this clonotype: Without the conserved terminal phenylalanine or tryptophan, this CDR3 likely stems from a read error. The chain employs TRBV7-9 and TRBJ2-1; D is undetermined. CDR1 and CDR2 (germline): SEHNR, FQNEAQ (reference sequence). The CDR3 totals 15 residues. V was pared by 6 bases and J by 8 bases, with 20 bases between. CDR3 in amino acids: CASSDSLSENDEQFS. As DNA, the CDR3 is TGTGCCAGCAGTGATAGTTTATCCGAAAACGATGAGCAGTTCTCC.

Concerning this clonotype itself: The germline gene is not matched at one end of the junction; a read error may be the cause. The chain combines TRBV4-1 with TRBJ2-1; D is perhaps TRBD1 or TRBD2 (5 bases each). Germline V gene data show CDR1 as MGHRA and CDR2 as YSYEKL. The CDR3 loop spans 15 amino acids. CDR3 in amino acids: CASSQAGAAYNEKFF. The CDR3, as DNA: TGCGCCAGCAGCCAAGCCGGGGCTGCGTACAATGAGAAGTTCTTC.

The chain links TRBV5-4 to TRBJ2-1; D is ambiguous. The V and J ends lost 2 bases and 2 bases respectively, with 5 bases between them. In germline, CDR1 is SGHNT, CDR2 YYREEE (reference sequence). This CDR3 contains 13 residues. Here the CDR3 DNA reads TGTGCCAGCAGCTTCCCCACCTACAATGAGCAGTTCTTC. Translation: CASSFPTYNEQFF.

With respect to this clonotype: The missing conserved phenylalanine or tryptophan at the end of this CDR3 makes a read error likely. The CDR3 here is CASRRQGPETQYL. The CDR3 coding sequence is TGTGCCAGCCGTCGACAAGGCCCAGAGACCCAGTACTTA. The chain carries TRBV28 and TRBJ2-5, with unresolved D. V lost 8 bases and J 4 bases, leaving 14 bases between the germline ends. The CDR3 contains 13 residues. The germline CDR1 and CDR2 sequences are MDHEN and SYDVKM.

Worth noting for this clonotype: At one boundary the junction diverges from the germline segment, which might be a read error. The V gene is TRBV4-2, the J gene TRBJ2-2; D remains unclear. The CDR3 is 14 amino acids. CDR1 and CDR2 (germline): LGHNA, YNFKEQ. CDR3 coding DNA: TGTGCCAGCAACCAAGATAAGGTGGGAAGGGAGCTGTTTTTT. Protein sequence: CASNQDKVGRELFF.

At least ten counts were recorded for this clonotype. The chain carries TRBV5-6 and TRBJ1-2; 7 bases align to TRBD1. The germline V gene has CDR1 SGHDT and CDR2 YYEEEE. The CDR3 contains 14 residues. V lost 6 bases to trimming and J lost 3 bases; unmatched junction nucleotides: 8. CDR3 region: CASNRNRGDYGYTF. The CDR3 coding sequence is TGTGCCAGCAATCGGAACAGGGGCGACTATGGCTACACCTTC.

Concerning this clonotype itself: At one end the junction does not follow the germline gene, possibly because of a read error. The chain is built from TRBV10-2 and TRBJ1-1; no reliable D call. Germline CDR1 WSHSY, CDR2 SAAADI. CDR3 length equals 13 residues. The CDR3 reads CTSGEVGNTEAFF. As DNA, the CDR3 is TGCACCAGCGGTGAAGTAGGAAACACTGAAGCTTTCTTT.

About this clonotype itself: At one boundary the junction diverges from the germline segment, which might be a read error. The CDR3 loop is CTSSSGGGELFF. Here the CDR3 DNA reads TGTACCAGCAGCTCCGGGGGCGGGGAGCTGTTTTTT. This rearrangement joins TRBV7-7 to TRBJ2-2; a weak D match, TRBD2 (6 bases). Looked up from germline, CDR1 is SSHAT and CDR2 is FNYEAQ (reference sequence). This CDR3 spans 12 amino acids.

With respect to this clonotype: This may stem from a read error, because a much larger clone lies one nucleotide away. The chain recombines TRBV5-1 with TRBJ1-3; 7 nucleotides agree with TRBD1. V shed 0 bases, J shed 4 bases, and the junction held 10 bases outside the gene matches. Germline values: CDR1 SGHRS, CDR2 YFSETQ. This CDR3 contains 17 residues. CDR3 residues: CASSLESQGGTGNTIYF. CDR3 nucleotides: TGCGCCAGCAGCTTGGAGAGCCAGGGGGGAACAGGAAACACCATATATTTT. Drawing the rest from reference TRBV5-1 and TRBJ1-3, the complete variable domain is KAGVTQTPRYLIKTRGQQVTLSCSPISGHRSVSWYQQTPGQGLQFLFEYFSETQRNKGNFPGRFSGRQFSNSRSEMNVSTLELGDSALYLCASSLESQGGTGNTIYFGEGSWLTVV.

Remarks on this clonotype: This is likely a read error, given that the CDR3 carries no conserved phenylalanine or tryptophan at its end. Here the CDR3 reads CASSSGREQYI. The DNA for the CDR3 is TGTGCCAGTAGTTCGGGTCGCGAGCAGTACATC. The V gene is TRBV6-5, the J gene TRBJ2-7; no clear D gene. There are 11 residues in the CDR3. Per the germline V gene, CDR1 is MNHEY and CDR2 is SVGAGI.

The genes are TRBV4-3 and TRBJ1-2; D remains ambiguous. Per germline, CDR1 LGHNA and CDR2 YSLEER. The V gene lost 5 bases and the J gene lost 4 bases, with 14 bases spanning the gap. The CDR3 is 14 amino acids. The CDR3 loop is CASSAELEIYGYTF. DNA for the CDR3: TGCGCCAGCAGCGCTGAGTTGGAGATCTATGGCTACACCTTC.

Concerning this clonotype itself: The conserved final phenylalanine or tryptophan is absent from the CDR3, which likely points to a read error. V gene TRBV4-1 combines with J gene TRBJ2-7; 7 positions agree with TRBD1. This CDR3 spans 15 amino acids. CDR1 is MGHRA, CDR2 YSYEKL, per germline. CDR3 coding DNA: TGCGCCAGCAACCAAGACAGGGTCAGCTCCTACGAGCAGTACTTA. Amino acids: CASNQDRVSSYEQYL.

About this clonotype: One junction end does not reproduce the germline sequence, and a read error may be involved. CDR3: CVSSLDHRGRDTRELFF. DNA of the CDR3: TGTGTTAGCAGCTTAGATCATCGGGGTAGGGACACCAGGGAGCTGTTTTTT. V usage is TRBV11-2 and J usage is TRBJ2-2, with D possibly matching TRBD1 (6 bases). The V gene's germline CDR1 is SGHAT and CDR2 FQNNGV. CDR3 size: 17 residues. Complete variable domain (other parts from reference TRBV11-2 and TRBJ2-2): EAGVAQSPRYKIIEKRQSVAFWCNPISGHATLYWYQQILGQGPKLLIQFQNNGVVDDSQLPKDRFSAERLKGVDSTLKIQPAKLEDSAVYLCVSSLDHRGRDTRELFFGEGSRLTVL.

Remarks on this clonotype: At one boundary the junction diverges from the germline segment, which might be a read error. The chain has TRBV14 and TRBJ2-3; D not resolved. This CDR3 has 13 residues. Germline CDR1 reads SGHDN; CDR2 reads FVKESK. The CDR3 DNA follows: TGCGCCAGCAGCCCGACCAAACAGACTACGCAGTATTTT. Translating it yields CASSPTKQTTQYF.

Comment on this clonotype: Because it lacks the conserved phenylalanine or tryptophan at the end, this CDR3 is likely a read error. The limits of the CDR3 on the DNA are not certain, so only TCRdb's listed CDR3 is given. The gene calls are TRBV11-3 and TRBJ2-1. The CDR3 comprises 14 residues, both ends counted. Per germline, CDR1 SGHNT and CDR2 YENEEA. Here the CDR3 reads CASSFAGPYNEQLI.